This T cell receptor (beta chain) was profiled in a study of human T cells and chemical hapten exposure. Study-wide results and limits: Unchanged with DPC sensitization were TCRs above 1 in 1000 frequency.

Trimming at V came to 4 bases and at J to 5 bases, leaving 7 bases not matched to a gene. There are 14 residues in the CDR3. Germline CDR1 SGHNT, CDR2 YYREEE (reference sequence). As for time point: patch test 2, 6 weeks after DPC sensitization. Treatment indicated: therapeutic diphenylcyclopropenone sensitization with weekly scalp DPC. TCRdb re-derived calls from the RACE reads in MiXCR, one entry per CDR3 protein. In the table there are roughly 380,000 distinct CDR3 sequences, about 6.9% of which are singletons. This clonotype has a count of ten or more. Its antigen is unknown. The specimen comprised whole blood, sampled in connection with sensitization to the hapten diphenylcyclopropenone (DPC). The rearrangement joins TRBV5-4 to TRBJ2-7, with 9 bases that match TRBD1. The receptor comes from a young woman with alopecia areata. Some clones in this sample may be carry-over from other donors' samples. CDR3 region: CASSGTGSENEQYF. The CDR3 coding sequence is TGTGCCAGCAGCGGGACAGGGTCAGAGAACGAGCAGTACTTC.